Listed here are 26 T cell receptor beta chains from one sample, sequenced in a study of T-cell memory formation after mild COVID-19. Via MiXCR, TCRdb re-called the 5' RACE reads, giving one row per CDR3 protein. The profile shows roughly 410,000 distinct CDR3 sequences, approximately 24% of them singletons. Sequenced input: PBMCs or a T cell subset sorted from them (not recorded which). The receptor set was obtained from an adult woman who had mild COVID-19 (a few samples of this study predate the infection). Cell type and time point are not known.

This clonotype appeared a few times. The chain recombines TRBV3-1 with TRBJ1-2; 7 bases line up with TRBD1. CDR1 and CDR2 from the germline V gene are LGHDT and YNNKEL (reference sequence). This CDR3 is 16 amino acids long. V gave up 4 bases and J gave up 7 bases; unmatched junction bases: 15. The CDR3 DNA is TGTGCCAGCAGCCCCACCTCCGTGACAGGGATCGGTGGCTACACCTTC. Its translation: CASSPTSVTGIGGYTF.

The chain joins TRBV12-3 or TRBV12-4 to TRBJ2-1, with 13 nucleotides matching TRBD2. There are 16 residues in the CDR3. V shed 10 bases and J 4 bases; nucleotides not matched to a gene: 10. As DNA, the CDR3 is TGTGCCACTTCGGGACTAGCGGGACATATTTACAATGAGCAGTTCTTC. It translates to CATSGLAGHIYNEQFF.

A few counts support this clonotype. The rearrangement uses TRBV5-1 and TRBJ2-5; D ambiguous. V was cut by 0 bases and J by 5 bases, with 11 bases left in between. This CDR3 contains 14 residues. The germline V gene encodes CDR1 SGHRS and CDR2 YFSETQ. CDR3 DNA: TGCGCCAGCAGCTTGGATCGTTTCGGGGAGACCCAGTACTTC. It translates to CASSLDRFGETQYF.

The CDR3 DNA reads as TGCAGTGCCGCGGGACCTCGGGGCATTCAGTACTTC. Its translation: CSAAGPRGIQYF. The chain uses TRBV20-1 and TRBJ2-4; maybe TRBD2 (6 bases). The CDR3 consists of 12 residues. The germline V and J ends were trimmed by 6 bases and 9 bases, with 15 bases remaining between them. Germline CDR1 and CDR2: DFQATT and SNEGSKA (reference sequence).

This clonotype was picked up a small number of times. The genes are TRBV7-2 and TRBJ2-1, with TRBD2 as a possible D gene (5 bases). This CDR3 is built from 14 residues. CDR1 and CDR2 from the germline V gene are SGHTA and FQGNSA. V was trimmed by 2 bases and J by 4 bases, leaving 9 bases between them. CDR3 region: CASSLLSGYNEQFF. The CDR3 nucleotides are TGTGCCAGCAGCTTATTAAGCGGTTACAATGAGCAGTTCTTC. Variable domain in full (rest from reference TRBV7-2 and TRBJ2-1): GAGVSQSPSNKVTEKGKDVELRCDPISGHTALYWYRQSLGQGLEFLIYFQGNSAPDKSGLPSDRFSAERTGGSVSTLTIQRTQQEDSAVYLCASSLLSGYNEQFFGPGTRLTVL.

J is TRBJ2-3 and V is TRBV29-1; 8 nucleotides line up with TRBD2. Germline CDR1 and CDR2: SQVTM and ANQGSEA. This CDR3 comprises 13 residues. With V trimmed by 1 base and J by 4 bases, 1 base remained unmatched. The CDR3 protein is CSVEGAGADTQYF. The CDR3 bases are TGCAGCGTTGAAGGAGCGGGAGCAGATACGCAGTATTTT.

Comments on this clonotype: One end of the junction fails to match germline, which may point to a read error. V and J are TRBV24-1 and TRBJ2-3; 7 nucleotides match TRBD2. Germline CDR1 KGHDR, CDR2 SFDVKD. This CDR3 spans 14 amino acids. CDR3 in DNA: TGTGCCACCAGTGATTTTCTAGCGGTGGATATGCAGTATTTT. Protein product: CATSDFLAVDMQYF.

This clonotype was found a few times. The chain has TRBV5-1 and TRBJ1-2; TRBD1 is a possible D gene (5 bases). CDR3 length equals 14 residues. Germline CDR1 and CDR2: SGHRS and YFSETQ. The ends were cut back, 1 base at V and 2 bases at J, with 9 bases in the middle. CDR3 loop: CASSLMQGNYGYTF. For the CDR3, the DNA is TGCGCCAGCAGCTTGATGCAGGGAAACTATGGCTACACCTTC.

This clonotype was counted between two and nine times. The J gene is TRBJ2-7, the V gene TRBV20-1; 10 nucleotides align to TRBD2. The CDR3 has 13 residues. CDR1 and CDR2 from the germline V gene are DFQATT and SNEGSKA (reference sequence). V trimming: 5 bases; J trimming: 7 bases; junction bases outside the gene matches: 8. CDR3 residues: CSAPLAGVGEQYF. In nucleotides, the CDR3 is TGCAGTGCTCCTCTAGCGGGAGTCGGAGAGCAGTACTTC.

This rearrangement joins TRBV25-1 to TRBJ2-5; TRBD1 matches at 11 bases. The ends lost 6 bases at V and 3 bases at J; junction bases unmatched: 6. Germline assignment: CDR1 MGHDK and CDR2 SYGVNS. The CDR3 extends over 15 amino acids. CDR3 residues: CASSPRDRGKETQYF. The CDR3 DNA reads TGTGCCAGCAGCCCCCGGGACAGGGGGAAAGAGACCCAGTACTTC.

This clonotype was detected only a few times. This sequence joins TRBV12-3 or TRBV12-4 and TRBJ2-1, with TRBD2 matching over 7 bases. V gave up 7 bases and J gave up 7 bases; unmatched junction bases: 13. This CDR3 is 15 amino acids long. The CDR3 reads CASTPAVGRNNEQFF. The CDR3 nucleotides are TGTGCCAGCACCCCAGCTGTCGGGAGGAATAATGAGCAGTTCTTC.

The CDR3 nucleotides are TGTGCCAGCAGTTTAGGGGGTGTATCTTATAATTCACCCCTCCACTTT. It encodes CASSLGGVSYNSPLHF. This sequence joins TRBV27 and TRBJ1-6, with D tentatively TRBD1 (5 bases). Per the germline V gene, CDR1 is MNHEY and CDR2 is SMNVEV (reference sequence). The germline V and J ends were trimmed by 2 bases and 4 bases, with 12 bases remaining between them. This CDR3 is 16 amino acids long.

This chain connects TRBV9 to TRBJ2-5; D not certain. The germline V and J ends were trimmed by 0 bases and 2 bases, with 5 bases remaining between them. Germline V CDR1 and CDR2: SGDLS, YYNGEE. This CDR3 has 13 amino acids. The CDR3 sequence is CASSVGWQETQYF. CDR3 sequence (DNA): TGTGCCAGCAGCGTAGGATGGCAAGAGACCCAGTACTTC.

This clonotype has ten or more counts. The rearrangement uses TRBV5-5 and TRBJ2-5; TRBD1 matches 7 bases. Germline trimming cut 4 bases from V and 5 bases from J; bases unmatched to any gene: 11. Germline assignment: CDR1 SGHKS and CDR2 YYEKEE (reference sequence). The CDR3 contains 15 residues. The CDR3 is CASSGVTGVGETQYF. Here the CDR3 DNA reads TGTGCCAGCAGCGGAGTAACAGGGGTAGGGGAGACCCAGTACTTC. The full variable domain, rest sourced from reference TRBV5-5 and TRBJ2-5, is DAGVTQSPTHLIKTRGQQVTLRCSPISGHKSVSWYQQVLGQGPQFIFQYYEKEERGRGNFPDRFSARQFPNYSSELNVNALLLGDSALYLCASSGVTGVGETQYFGPGTRLLVL.

The CDR3 DNA is TGCAGTGCGCACAAAACAGGGAAGGGTAATCAGCCCCAGCATTTT. This translates into CSAHKTGKGNQPQHF. The gene calls are TRBV20-1 and TRBJ1-5; the D gene is possibly TRBD1 (6 bases). Trimming left V 6 bases short and J 4 bases short, with 19 bases between. CDR3 length equals 15 residues. Per the germline V gene, CDR1 is DFQATT and CDR2 is SNEGSKA (reference sequence).

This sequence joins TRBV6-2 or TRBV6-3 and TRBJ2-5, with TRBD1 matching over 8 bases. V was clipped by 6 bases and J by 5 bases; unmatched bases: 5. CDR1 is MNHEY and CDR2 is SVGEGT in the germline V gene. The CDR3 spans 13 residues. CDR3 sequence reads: CASRRQGRETQYF. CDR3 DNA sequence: TGTGCCAGCAGGCGACAGGGGAGGGAGACCCAGTACTTC.

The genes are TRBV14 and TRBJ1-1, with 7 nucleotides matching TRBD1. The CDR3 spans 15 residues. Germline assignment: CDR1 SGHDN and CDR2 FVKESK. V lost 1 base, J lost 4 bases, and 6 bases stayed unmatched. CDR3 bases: TGTGCCAGCAGCCAAGTAAGGGGGCAGGGCACTGAAGCTTTCTTT. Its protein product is CASSQVRGQGTEAFF.

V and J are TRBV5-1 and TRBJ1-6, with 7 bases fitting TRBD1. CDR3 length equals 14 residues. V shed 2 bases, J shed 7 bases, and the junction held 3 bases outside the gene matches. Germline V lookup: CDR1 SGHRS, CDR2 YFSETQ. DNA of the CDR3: TGCGCCAGCAGCTTCACAGGGGCGAATTCACCCCTCCACTTT. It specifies CASSFTGANSPLHF.

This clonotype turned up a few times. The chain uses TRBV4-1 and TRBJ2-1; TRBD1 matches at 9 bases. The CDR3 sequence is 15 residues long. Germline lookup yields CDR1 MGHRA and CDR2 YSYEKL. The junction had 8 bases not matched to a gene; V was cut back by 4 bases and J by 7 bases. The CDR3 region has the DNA TGCGCCAGCAGCCCTCCCTTGGACAGGGGAAATGAGCAGTTCTTC. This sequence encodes CASSPPLDRGNEQFF.

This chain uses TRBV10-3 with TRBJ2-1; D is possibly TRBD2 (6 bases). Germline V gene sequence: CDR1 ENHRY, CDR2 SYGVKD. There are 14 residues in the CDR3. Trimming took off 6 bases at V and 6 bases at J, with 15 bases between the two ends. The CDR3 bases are TGTGCCATCAGGGCCGCGGGACCCGCCAATGAGCAGTTCTTC. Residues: CAIRAAGPANEQFF.

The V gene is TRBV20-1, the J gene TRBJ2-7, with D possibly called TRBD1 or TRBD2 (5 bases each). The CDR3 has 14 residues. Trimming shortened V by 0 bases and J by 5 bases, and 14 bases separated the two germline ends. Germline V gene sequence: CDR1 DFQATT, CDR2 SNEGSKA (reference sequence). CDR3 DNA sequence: TGCAGTGCTAGAGATGATCCGGGGCCCAACGAGCAGTACTTC. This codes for CSARDDPGPNEQYF.

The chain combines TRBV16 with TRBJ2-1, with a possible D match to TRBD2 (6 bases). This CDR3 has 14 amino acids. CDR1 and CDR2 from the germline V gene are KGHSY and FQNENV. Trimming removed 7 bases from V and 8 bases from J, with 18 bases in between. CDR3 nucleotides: TGTGCCAGCACCCCGGGACTCCTATCCGATGAGCAGTTCTTC. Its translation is CASTPGLLSDEQFF. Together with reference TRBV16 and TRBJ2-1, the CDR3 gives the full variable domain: GEEVAQTPKHLVRGEGQKAKLYCAPIKGHSYVFWYQQVLKNEFKFLISFQNENVFDETGMPKERFSAKCLPNSPCSLEIQATKLEDSAVYFCASTPGLLSDEQFFGPGTRLTVL.

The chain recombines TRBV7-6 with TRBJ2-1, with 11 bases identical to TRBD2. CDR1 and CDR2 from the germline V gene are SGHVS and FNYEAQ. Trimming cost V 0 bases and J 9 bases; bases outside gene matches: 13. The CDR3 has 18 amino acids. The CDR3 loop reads CASSLAASSGRSKGEQFF. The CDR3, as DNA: TGTGCCAGCAGCTTAGCGGCGTCTAGCGGGAGGTCGAAGGGTGAGCAGTTCTTC.

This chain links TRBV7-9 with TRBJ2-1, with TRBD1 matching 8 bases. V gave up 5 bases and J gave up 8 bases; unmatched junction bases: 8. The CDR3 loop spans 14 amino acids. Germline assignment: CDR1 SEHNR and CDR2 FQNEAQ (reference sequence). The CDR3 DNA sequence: TGTGCCAGCAGCCCTAGACAGGGGCGCGATGAGCAGTTCTTC. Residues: CASSPRQGRDEQFF.

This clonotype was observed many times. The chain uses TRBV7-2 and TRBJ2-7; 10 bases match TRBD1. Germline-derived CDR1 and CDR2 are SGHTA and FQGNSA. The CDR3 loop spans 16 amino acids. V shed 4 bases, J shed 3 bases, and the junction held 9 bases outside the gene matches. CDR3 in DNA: TGTGCCAGCAGCTCCAGACAGGGGGCGCTGGGCTACGAGCAGTACTTC. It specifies CASSSRQGALGYEQYF.

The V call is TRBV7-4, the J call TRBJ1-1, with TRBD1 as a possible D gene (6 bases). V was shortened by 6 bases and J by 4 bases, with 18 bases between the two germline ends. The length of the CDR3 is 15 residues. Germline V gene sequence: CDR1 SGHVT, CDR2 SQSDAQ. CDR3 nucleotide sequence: TGTGCCAGCAGACTTTTAGGGGGTTGGGCCACTGAAGCTTTCTTT. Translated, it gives CASRLLGGWATEAFF.